Given below is one TCR beta chain in context. As yet, its antigen is unknown. The sample is drawn from a study of cytomegalovirus exposure and HLA in healthy donors. CDR3 length: 13 residues. Germline loops: CDR1 SGDLS, CDR2 YYNGEE. Trimming took 0 bases from V and 7 from J, leaving 8 bases between them. PCR amplification relied on 60 Vbeta primers (plus 13 Jbeta primers). The repertoire was sequenced with immunoSEQ multiplex PCR; TCRdb's copy has only in-frame clones and lacks some. The table shows about 110,000 clones, with roughly 70% occurring only once. Whole-study results and caveats: HLA-A and HLA-B allele assignments for most subjects were reportedly predicted accurately using TCR beta sequences. 87-base-pair reads could not separate some V segments, including TRBV6-2 and TRBV6-3.

The TCR sequence derives from a woman aged 35 to 49 in good health and CMV-seropositive. The chain has TRBV9 and TRBJ1-5; D is uncertain. Sequenced sample: PBMCs. CDR3: CASSVDTRQPQHF. As DNA, the CDR3 is TGTGCCAGCAGCGTAGACACTAGACAGCCCCAGCATTTT.